The following is a T cell receptor (beta chain) sequence with its context. The antigen remains undetermined. The entry originates in a study of cytomegalovirus exposure and HLA in healthy donors. Findings and caveats of the study: Reports indicated that the classifier achieved high specificity and sensitivity in diagnosing cytomegalovirus status. The study labeled fewer than 200 TCR beta chains cytomegalovirus-associated.

Assay: immunoSEQ multiplex PCR; the TCRdb copy retains only in-frame clones and omits some. Of over 150,000 clones detected, 91% appear once; the ten largest clones hold roughly 3%. The sample comprised PBMCs. This sequence originates from a woman younger than 35 in good health and CMV-seropositive.

CDR3 bases: TGTGCCATCAGCCTCGGGACAGCCTACGAGCAGTACTTC. This gives the protein CAISLGTAYEQYF. The chain carries TRBV10-3 and TRBJ2-7; 7 bases are shared with TRBD1. V was clipped by 6 bases and J by 2 bases; unmatched bases: 4. The germline gives CDR1 ENHRY, CDR2 SYGVKD. The CDR3 is made up of 13 amino acids.